Listed below are T cell receptor beta chains from one sample, sequenced in a study of identical twins. One entry per CDR3 protein, called by TCRdb with MiXCR from the 5' RACE reads. The profile shows roughly 250,000 distinct CDR3 sequences, around an eighth of them singletons. Sequencing used memory (CD45RO+) T cells sorted from blood. The receptors shown here come from a young woman in good health. The CDR3 runs from the conserved cysteine through the conserved F or W. A D gene is named only where the DNA matches it firmly. Only part of the rows carry a size: once, few, many, or a class if the clone is expanded.

TRBV20-1	-	-	TRBJ1-1	CSARDGPGRTEAFF	TGCAGTGCTAGAGATGGCCCAGGTCGGACTGAAGCTTTCTTT
TRBV29-1	-	-	TRBJ2-5	CSVGGGRMGETQYF	TGCAGCGTTGGGGGGGGGCGAATGGGAGAGACCCAGTACTTC
TRBV28	TRBD1	-	TRBJ2-7	CASSLGDRVREQYF	TGTGCCAGCAGTTTGGGGGACAGGGTACGGGAGCAGTACTTC
TRBV20-1	-	-	TRBJ1-1	CSARKDRNTEAFF	TGCAGTGCTAGAAAGGACAGAAACACTGAAGCTTTCTTT
TRBV29-1	-	-	TRBJ2-7	CSVEPGIGTYEQYF	TGCAGCGTTGAACCGGGAATAGGAACCTACGAGCAGTACTTC
TRBV7-2	-	many	TRBJ2-7	CASSPDRFSYEQYF	TGTGCCAGCAGCCCGGACAGATTCTCCTACGAGCAGTACTTC
TRBV5-1	-	many	TRBJ2-6	CASSLKTSSGANVLTF	TGCGCCAGCAGCTTGAAAACAAGCTCTGGGGCCAACGTCCTGACTTTC
TRBV20-1	TRBD2	few	TRBJ2-3	CSARDYGTSGKGSDTQYF	TGCAGTGCTAGAGATTATGGAACTAGCGGGAAGGGGTCAGATACGCAGTATTTT
TRBV5-1	TRBD2	-	TRBJ2-7	CASSLGGGGSYEQYF	TGCGCCAGCAGCTTGGGTGGGGGAGGGAGCTACGAGCAGTACTTC
TRBV10-3	TRBD1	-	TRBJ1-2	CAISESDRGLAGYTF	TGTGCCATCAGTGAGTCTGACAGGGGGCTGGCTGGCTACACCTTC
TRBV5-6	-	few	TRBJ1-4	CASSLLTGNEKLFF	TGTGCCAGCAGCTTGTTGACCGGGAATGAAAAACTGTTTTTT